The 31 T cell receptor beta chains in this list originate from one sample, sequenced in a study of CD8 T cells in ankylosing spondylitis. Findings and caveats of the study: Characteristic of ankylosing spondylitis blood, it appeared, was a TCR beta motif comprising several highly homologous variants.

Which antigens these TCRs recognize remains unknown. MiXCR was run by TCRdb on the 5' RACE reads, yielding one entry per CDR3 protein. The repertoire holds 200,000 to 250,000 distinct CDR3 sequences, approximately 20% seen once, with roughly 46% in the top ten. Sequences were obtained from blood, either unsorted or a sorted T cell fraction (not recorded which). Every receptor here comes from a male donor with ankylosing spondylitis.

The DNA for the CDR3 is TGTGCCAGCAGTGAAGCGCGGGACGGCTACGAGCAGTACTTC. Protein sequence: CASSEARDGYEQYF. The chain employs TRBV6-1 and TRBJ2-7; tentative D call: TRBD2 (6 bases). The CDR3 length is 14 residues. V shed 0 bases and J shed 3 bases, with 9 bases lying between them. Germline V gene data show CDR1 as MNHNS and CDR2 as SASEGT.

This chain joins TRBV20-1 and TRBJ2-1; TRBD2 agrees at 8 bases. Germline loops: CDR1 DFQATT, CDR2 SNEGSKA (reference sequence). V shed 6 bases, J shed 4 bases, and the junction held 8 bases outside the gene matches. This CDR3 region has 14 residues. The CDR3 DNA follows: TGCAGTGCCCAGGGACTAGGGCAGTACAATGAGCAGTTCTTC. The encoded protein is CSAQGLGQYNEQFF.

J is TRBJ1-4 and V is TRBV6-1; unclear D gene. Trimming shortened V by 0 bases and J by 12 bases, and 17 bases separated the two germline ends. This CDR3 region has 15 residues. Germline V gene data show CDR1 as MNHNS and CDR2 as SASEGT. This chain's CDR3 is CASSEAGGVGLELFF. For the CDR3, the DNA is TGTGCCAGCAGTGAAGCGGGCGGGGTAGGCCTGGAACTGTTTTTT.

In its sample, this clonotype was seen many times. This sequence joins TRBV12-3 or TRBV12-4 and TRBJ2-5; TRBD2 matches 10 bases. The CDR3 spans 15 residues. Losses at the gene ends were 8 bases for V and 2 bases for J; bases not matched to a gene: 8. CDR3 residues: CASASTSGAQETQYF. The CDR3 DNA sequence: TGTGCCAGCGCCTCCACTAGCGGGGCACAAGAGACCCAGTACTTC.

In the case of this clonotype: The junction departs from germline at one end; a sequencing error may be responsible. In DNA form, the CDR3 reads TGCGCCAGCCGCTCCGGGGGCAACAGTGAAGCTTTCTTT. Translation gives CASRSGGNSEAFF. V is TRBV4-1 and J is TRBJ1-1; maybe TRBD1 (6 bases). The CDR3 is 13 residues long. Germline CDR1 and CDR2: MGHRA and YSYEKL.

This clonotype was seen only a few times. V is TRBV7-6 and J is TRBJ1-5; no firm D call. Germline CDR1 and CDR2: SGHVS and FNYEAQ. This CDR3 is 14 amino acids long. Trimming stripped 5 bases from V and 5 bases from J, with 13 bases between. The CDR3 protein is CASSLLRGDQPQHF. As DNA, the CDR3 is TGTGCCAGCAGCCTCCTAAGAGGCGATCAGCCCCAGCATTTT.

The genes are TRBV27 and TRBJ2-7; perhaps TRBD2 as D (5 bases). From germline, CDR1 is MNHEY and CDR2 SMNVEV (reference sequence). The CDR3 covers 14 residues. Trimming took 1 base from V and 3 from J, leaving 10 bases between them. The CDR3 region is CASSLYGSHYEQYF. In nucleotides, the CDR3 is TGTGCCAGCAGTTTATATGGGAGTCACTACGAGCAGTACTTC.

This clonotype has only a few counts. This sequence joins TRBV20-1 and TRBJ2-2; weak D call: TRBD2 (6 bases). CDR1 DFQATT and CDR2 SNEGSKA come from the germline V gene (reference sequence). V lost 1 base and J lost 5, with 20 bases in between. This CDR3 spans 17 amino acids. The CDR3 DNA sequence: TGCAGTGCTAGAGGAGACCGCGGGGCAGGGTGGACCGGGGAGCTGTTTTTT. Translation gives CSARGDRGAGWTGELFF.

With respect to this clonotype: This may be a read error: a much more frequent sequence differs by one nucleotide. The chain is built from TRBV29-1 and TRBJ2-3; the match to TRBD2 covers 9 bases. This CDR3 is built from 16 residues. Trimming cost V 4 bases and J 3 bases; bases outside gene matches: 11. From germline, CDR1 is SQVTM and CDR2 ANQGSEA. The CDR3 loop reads CSVVDLSSGVTDTQYF. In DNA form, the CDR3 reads TGCAGCGTTGTAGATCTTTCTAGCGGGGTAACAGATACGCAGTATTTT.

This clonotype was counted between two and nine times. In DNA, the CDR3 is TGCAGCGTTGCAGGGAACTATGGCTACACCTTC. Protein product: CSVAGNYGYTF. The rearrangement uses TRBV29-1 and TRBJ1-2, with D tentatively TRBD1 (5 bases). Trimming took off 4 bases at V and 2 bases at J, with 5 bases between the two ends. The CDR3 is 11 residues long. CDR1 is SQVTM and CDR2 is ANQGSEA in the germline V gene.

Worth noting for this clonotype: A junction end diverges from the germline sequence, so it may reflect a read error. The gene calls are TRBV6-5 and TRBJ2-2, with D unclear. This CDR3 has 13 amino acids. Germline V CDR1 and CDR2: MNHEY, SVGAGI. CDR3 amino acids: CAGSYRPTGELFF. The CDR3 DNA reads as TGTGCCGGCAGTTACCGCCCCACCGGGGAGCTGTTTTTT.

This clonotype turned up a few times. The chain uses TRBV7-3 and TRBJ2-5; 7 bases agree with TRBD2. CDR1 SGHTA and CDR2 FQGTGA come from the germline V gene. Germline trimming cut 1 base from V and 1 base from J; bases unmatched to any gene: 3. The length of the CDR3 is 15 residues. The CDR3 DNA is TGTGCCAGCAGCTTAAACGGGGGGTTCCAAGAGACCCAGTACTTC. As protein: CASSLNGGFQETQYF.

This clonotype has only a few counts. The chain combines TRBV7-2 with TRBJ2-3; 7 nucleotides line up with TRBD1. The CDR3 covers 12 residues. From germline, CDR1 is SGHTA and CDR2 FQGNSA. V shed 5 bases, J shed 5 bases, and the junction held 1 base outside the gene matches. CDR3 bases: TGTGCCAGCAGCCAGGGGGTAGATACGCAGTATTTT. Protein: CASSQGVDTQYF.

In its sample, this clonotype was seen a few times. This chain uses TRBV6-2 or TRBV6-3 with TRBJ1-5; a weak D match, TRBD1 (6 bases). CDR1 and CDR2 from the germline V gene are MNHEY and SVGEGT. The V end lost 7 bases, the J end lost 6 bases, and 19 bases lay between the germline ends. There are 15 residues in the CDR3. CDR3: CASNHLLQGGQPQHF. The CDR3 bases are TGTGCCAGCAATCACCTATTACAGGGAGGTCAGCCCCAGCATTTT.

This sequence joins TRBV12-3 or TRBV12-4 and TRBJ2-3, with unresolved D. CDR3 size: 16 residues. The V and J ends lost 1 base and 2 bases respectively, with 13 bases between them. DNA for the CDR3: TGTGCCAGCAGTTTAGTTCTGGACGGATTCACAGATACGCAGTATTTT. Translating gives CASSLVLDGFTDTQYF.

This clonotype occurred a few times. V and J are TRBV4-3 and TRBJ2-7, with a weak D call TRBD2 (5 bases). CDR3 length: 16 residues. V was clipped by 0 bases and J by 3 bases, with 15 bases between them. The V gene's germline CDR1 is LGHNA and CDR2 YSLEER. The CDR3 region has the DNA TGCGCCAGCAGCCAAGAGGCCTATGGGAGAGTCTACGAGCAGTACTTC. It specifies CASSQEAYGRVYEQYF.

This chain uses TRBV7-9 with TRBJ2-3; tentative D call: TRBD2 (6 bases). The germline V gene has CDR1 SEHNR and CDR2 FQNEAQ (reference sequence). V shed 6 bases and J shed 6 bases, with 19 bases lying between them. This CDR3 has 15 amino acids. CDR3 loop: CASSYRTTPLDTQYF. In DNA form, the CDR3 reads TGTGCCAGCAGTTACCGGACTACCCCATTGGATACGCAGTATTTT.

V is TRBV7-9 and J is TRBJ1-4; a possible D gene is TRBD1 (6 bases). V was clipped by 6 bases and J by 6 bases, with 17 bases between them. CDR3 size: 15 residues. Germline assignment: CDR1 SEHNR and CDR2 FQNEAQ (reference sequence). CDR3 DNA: TGTGCCAGCAGTCGAACAGGGTATGGGGATGAAAAACTGTTTTTT. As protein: CASSRTGYGDEKLFF.

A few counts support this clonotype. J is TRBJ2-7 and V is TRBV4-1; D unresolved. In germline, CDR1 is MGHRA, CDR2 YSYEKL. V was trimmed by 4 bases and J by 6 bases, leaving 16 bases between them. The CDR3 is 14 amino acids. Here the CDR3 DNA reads TGCGCCAGCAGCCCAGGAGTCGACTGGGGCGAGCAGTACTTC. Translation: CASSPGVDWGEQYF.

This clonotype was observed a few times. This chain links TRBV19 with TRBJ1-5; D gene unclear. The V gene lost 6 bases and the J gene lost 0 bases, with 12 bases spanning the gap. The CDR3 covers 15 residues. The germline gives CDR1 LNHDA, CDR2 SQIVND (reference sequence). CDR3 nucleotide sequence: TGTGCCAGTAGCTTGACTGATTATAGCAATCAGCCCCAGCATTTT. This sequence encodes CASSLTDYSNQPQHF.

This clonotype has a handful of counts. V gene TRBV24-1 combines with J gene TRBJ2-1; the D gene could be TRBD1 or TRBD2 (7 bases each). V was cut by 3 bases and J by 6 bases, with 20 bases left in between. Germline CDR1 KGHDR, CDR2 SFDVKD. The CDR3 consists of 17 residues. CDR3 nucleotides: TGTGCCACCAGTGATCCCAAAAGCGGGGCAGGGGGCAATGAGCAGTTCTTC. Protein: CATSDPKSGAGGNEQFF.

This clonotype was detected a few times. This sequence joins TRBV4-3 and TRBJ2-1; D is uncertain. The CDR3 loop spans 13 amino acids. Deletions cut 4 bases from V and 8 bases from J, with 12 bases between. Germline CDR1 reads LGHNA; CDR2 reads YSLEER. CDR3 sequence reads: CASSLRPWDEQFF. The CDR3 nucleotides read TGCGCCAGCAGCCTACGTCCCTGGGATGAGCAGTTCTTC.

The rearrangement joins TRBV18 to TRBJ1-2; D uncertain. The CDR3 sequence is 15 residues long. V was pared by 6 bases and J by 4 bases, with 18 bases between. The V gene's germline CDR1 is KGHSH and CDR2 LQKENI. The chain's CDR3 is CASSSDSPYIYGYTF. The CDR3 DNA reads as TGTGCCAGCTCGTCGGACTCCCCTTACATCTATGGCTACACCTTC.

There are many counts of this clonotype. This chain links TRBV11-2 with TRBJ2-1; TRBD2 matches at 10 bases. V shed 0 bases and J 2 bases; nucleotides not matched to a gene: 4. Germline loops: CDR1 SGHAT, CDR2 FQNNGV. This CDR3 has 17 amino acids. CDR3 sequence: CASSLELAGEPYNEQFF. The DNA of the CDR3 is TGTGCCAGCAGCTTAGAGCTAGCGGGGGAACCCTACAATGAGCAGTTCTTC.

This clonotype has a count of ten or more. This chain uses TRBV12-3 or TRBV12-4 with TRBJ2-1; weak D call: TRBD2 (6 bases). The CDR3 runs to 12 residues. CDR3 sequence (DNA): TGTGCTTCGCGGCGGGACTACAATGAGCAGTTCTTC. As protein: CASRRDYNEQFF.

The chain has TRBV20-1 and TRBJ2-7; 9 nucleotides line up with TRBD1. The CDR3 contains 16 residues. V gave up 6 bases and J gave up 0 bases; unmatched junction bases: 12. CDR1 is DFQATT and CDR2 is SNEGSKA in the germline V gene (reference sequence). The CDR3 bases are TGCAGTGCAAATGATCGGACAGGGGCCTACTCCTACGAGCAGTACTTC. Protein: CSANDRTGAYSYEQYF.

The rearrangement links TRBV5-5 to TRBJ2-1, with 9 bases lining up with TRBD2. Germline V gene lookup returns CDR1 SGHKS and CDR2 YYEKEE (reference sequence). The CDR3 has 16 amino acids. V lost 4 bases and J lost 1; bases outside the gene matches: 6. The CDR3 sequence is CASSGRLAESYNEQFF. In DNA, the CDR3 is TGTGCCAGCAGCGGGAGACTAGCGGAATCCTACAATGAGCAGTTCTTC.

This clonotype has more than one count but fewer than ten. CDR3 in amino acids: CATSRDWDRREQYF. The CDR3 coding sequence is TGTGCCACCAGCAGAGATTGGGACCGGCGAGAGCAGTACTTC. V usage is TRBV15 and J usage is TRBJ2-7; either TRBD1 or TRBD2 may fit D (5 bases each). CDR3 length equals 14 residues. The ends were cut back, 0 bases at V and 7 bases at J, with 13 bases in the middle. Germline CDR1 and CDR2: LNHNV and YYDKDF (reference sequence). The variable domain in full, with the rest retrieved from reference TRBV15 and TRBJ2-7, is DAMVIQNPRYQVTQFGKPVTLSCSQTLNHNVMYWYQQKSSQAPKLLFHYYDKDFNNEADTPDNFQSRRPNTSFCFLDIRSPGLGDTAMYLCATSRDWDRREQYFGPGTRLTVT.

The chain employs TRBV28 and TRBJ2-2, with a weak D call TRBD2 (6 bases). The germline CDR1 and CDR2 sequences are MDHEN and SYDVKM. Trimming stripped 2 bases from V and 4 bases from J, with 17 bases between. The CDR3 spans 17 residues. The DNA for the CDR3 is TGTGCCAGCAGTTTACCCCCTCCGGGGGTTGGCACCGGGGAGCTGTTTTTT. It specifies CASSLPPPGVGTGELFF.

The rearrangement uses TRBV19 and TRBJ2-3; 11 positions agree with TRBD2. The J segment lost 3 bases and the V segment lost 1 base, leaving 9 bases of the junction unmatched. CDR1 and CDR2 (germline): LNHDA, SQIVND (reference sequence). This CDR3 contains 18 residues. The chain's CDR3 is CASSIGTTSGAPTDTQYF. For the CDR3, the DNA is TGTGCCAGTAGTATAGGGACGACTAGCGGGGCCCCTACAGATACGCAGTATTTT.

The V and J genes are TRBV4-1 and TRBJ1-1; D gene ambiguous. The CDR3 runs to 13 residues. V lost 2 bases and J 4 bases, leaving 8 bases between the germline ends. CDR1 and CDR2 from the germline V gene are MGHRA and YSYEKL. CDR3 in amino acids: CASSQLVGTEAFF. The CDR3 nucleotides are TGCGCCAGCAGCCAACTTGTGGGCACTGAAGCTTTCTTT.